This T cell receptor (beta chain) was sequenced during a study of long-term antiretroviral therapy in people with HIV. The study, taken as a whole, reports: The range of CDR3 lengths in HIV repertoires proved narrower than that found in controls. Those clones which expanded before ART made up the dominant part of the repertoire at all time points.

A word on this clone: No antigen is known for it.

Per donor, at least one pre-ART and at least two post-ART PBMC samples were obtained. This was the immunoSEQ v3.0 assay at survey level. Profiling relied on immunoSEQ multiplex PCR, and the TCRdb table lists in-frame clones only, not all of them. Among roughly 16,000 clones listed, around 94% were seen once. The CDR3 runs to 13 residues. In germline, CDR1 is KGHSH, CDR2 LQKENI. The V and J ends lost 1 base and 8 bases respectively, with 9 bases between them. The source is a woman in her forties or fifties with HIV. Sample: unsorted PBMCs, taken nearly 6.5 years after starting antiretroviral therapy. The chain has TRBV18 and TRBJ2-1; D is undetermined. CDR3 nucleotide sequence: TGTGCCAGCTCACCACAGGCTCAGTATGAGCAGTTCTTC. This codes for CASSPQAQYEQFF.